This passage covers 18 T cell receptor beta chains from one sample sequenced in a study of blood T cell repertoires in COVID-19. Here immunoSEQ multiplex PCR was the method, and the copy in TCRdb shows in-frame clones only, minus some. The repertoire holds about 220,000 clones, with roughly 87% as singletons. Sequencing was carried out using PBMCs or T cells enriched from blood (not recorded which). Source of these receptors: a woman under 40 with acute COVID-19.

The V and J genes are TRBV18 and TRBJ2-1, with TRBD1 identical over 8 bases. This CDR3 has 14 residues. Looked up from germline, CDR1 is KGHSH and CDR2 is LQKENI. V lost 0 bases and J lost 9; bases outside the gene matches: 4. The CDR3 is CASSPPDRGSEQFF. The CDR3 nucleotides read TGTGCCAGCTCACCACCAGACAGGGGATCTGAGCAGTTCTTC.

Ten or more counts support this clone. V gene TRBV19 combines with J gene TRBJ1-1; the match to TRBD1 covers 7 bases. This CDR3 region has 14 residues. The V gene's germline CDR1 is LNHDA and CDR2 SQIVND (reference sequence). Trimming cost V 6 bases and J 2 bases; bases outside gene matches: 6. CDR3 DNA sequence: TGTGCCAGTAGCCCGGGACAGCGTAACACTGAAGCTTTCTTT. This encodes CASSPGQRNTEAFF.

This chain joins TRBV6-5 and TRBJ1-2, with D possibly being TRBD1 (5 bases). The CDR3 consists of 13 residues. V lost 5 bases to trimming and J lost 1 base, with 8 bases between them. CDR1 and CDR2 (germline): MNHEY, SVGAGI. The CDR3 nucleotides are TGTGCCAGCAGTCCTCAGGGTAACTATGGCTACACCTTC. This gives the protein CASSPQGNYGYTF.

The chain combines TRBV5-5 with TRBJ2-4; 8 bases map to TRBD1. From germline, CDR1 is SGHKS and CDR2 YYEKEE (reference sequence). J lost 0 bases, V lost 5 bases, and 16 bases had no gene match. The CDR3 covers 19 residues. CDR3 residues: CASSRIRGQSLLAKNIQYF. Written as DNA, the CDR3 is TGTGCCAGCAGTCGAATCAGGGGGCAGAGCCTGCTAGCCAAAAACATTCAGTACTTC. Full variable domain (missing parts from reference TRBV5-5 and TRBJ2-4): DAGVTQSPTHLIKTRGQQVTLRCSPISGHKSVSWYQQVLGQGPQFIFQYYEKEERGRGNFPDRFSARQFPNYSSELNVNALLLGDSALYLCASSRIRGQSLLAKNIQYFGAGTRLSVL.

The chain employs TRBV2 and TRBJ2-7, with TRBD1 matching over 9 bases. Germline loops: CDR1 SNHLY, CDR2 FYNNEI. Trimming removed 5 bases from V and 3 bases from J; junction bases left unmatched: 5. CDR3 length: 14 residues. The CDR3 loop reads CASSSGTGFYEQYF. The DNA for the CDR3 is TGTGCCAGCAGTTCCGGGACAGGGTTCTACGAGCAGTACTTC. Supplemented by reference TRBV2 and TRBJ2-7, the full variable domain reads EPEVTQTPSHQVTQMGQEVILRCVPISNHLYFYWYRQILGQKVEFLVSFYNNEISEKSEIFDDQFSVERPDGSNFTLKIRSTKLEDSAMYFCASSSGTGFYEQYFGPGTRLTVT.

The chain links TRBV16 to TRBJ1-2, with 9 positions matching TRBD1. CDR1 KGHSY and CDR2 FQNENV come from the germline V gene. The CDR3 runs to 15 residues. J gave up 2 bases and V 8 bases, and 9 bases lay outside the gene matches. The CDR3 protein is CASGPEGQGNYGYTF. As DNA, the CDR3 is TGTGCCAGCGGCCCAGAGGGACAGGGAAACTATGGCTACACCTTC.

The chain couples TRBV14 to TRBJ1-4; weak D call: TRBD1 (6 bases). Looked up from germline, CDR1 is SGHDN and CDR2 is FVKESK. The CDR3 has 14 residues. V was clipped by 3 bases and J by 7 bases, with 12 bases between them. The CDR3 loop is CASSHVGAGEKLFF. The CDR3 DNA follows: TGTGCCAGCAGCCACGTGGGGGCTGGTGAAAAACTGTTTTTT.

The chain combines TRBV3-1 (or the pseudogene TRBV3-2) with TRBJ1-5; TRBD1 is a possible D gene (5 bases). V lost 0 bases, J lost 5 bases, and 14 bases lay in between. Germline values: CDR1 LGHDT, CDR2 YNNKEL (reference sequence). There are 16 residues in the CDR3. CDR3 loop: CASSQDWTRVHQPQHF. The CDR3 region has the DNA TGTGCCAGCAGCCAAGATTGGACCAGGGTTCATCAGCCCCAGCATTTT.

The chain is built from TRBV7-9 and TRBJ2-7, with a weak D call TRBD1 (6 bases). The germline V gene encodes CDR1 SEHNR and CDR2 FQNEAQ (reference sequence). Between the trimmed V and J ends, which lost 5 bases and 3 bases, there was a span of 14 bases. The CDR3 sequence is 14 residues long. The CDR3 bases are TGTGCCAGCAGCCCAGGGGCCCGAAGCTACGAGCAGTACTTC. This encodes CASSPGARSYEQYF.

The CDR3 loop is CASSQDRGIRGTGELFF. CDR3 bases: TGCGCCAGCAGCCAAGACAGGGGCATAAGGGGAACCGGGGAGCTGTTTTTT. The V call is TRBV4-3, the J call TRBJ2-2, with a tentative D call TRBD1 (6 bases). Per germline, CDR1 LGHNA and CDR2 YSLEER. The CDR3 runs to 17 residues. Trimming removed 0 bases from V and 5 bases from J, with 16 bases in between.

This chain joins TRBV6-4 and TRBJ1-2; 9 nucleotides line up with TRBD1. Germline CDR1 and CDR2: MRHNA and SNTAGT. After removal of 5 bases from V and 3 bases from J, the junction contained 1 base not matched to a gene. This CDR3 is 13 amino acids long. The CDR3 sequence: CASSRQGDYGYTF. CDR3 in DNA: TGTGCCAGCAGTCGACAGGGGGACTATGGCTACACCTTC.

The table lists this clone with a count of one. This chain connects TRBV7-8 to TRBJ2-3; the D gene is possibly TRBD2 (7 bases). V was shortened by 3 bases and J by 3 bases, with 28 bases between the two germline ends. The CDR3 spans 20 residues. Germline assignment: CDR1 SGHVS and CDR2 FQNEAQ. The CDR3 loop is CASSLPPMKLVGGQTDTQYF. DNA for the CDR3: TGTGCCAGCAGCTTGCCGCCGATGAAGTTGGTGGGGGGGCAGACAGATACGCAGTATTTT. The entire variable domain, with the rest obtained from reference TRBV7-8 and TRBJ2-3, is as follows: GAGVSQSPRYKVAKRGQDVALRCDPISGHVSLFWYQQALGQGPEFLTYFQNEAQLDKSGLPSDRFFAERPEGSVSTLKIQRTQQEDSAVYLCASSLPPMKLVGGQTDTQYFGPGTRLTVL.

This sequence joins TRBV6-5 and TRBJ2-7; D might be TRBD2 (6 bases). V lost 6 bases, J lost 6 bases, and 12 bases lay in between. This CDR3 spans 12 amino acids. Looked up from germline, CDR1 is MNHEY and CDR2 is SVGAGI. The DNA for the CDR3 is TGTGCCAGCAGCCCCACCGGGGGCGAGCAGTACTTC. Its protein is CASSPTGGEQYF.

This rearrangement joins TRBV5-1 to TRBJ2-1; the match to TRBD1 covers 8 bases. V dropped 0 bases and J dropped 8; count of bases not matched to a gene: 4. CDR3 size: 14 residues. The germline gives CDR1 SGHRS, CDR2 YFSETQ. CDR3 sequence (DNA): TGCGCCAGCAGCTTGGGCGCGACAGGGGATGAGCAGTTCTTC. It encodes CASSLGATGDEQFF.

The J gene is TRBJ2-3, the V gene TRBV11-2; maybe TRBD2 (6 bases). Trimming left V 5 bases short and J 4 bases short, with 13 bases between. The V gene's germline CDR1 is SGHAT and CDR2 FQNNGV. The CDR3 spans 14 residues. This CDR3 reads CASSTGLVPDTQYF. As DNA, the CDR3 is TGTGCCAGCAGCACGGGACTGGTCCCAGATACGCAGTATTTT.

The V and J genes are TRBV5-1 and TRBJ2-5, with 7 bases aligning to TRBD1. The CDR3 is 16 residues long. The trim removed 0 bases at V and 0 bases at J, leaving 5 bases unmatched. Per the germline V gene, CDR1 is SGHRS and CDR2 is YFSETQ. The CDR3 DNA sequence: TGCGCCAGCAGCTTGGCCCTGACAGGGTACCAAGAGACCCAGTACTTC. Protein sequence: CASSLALTGYQETQYF.

The chain couples TRBV3-1 (or the pseudogene TRBV3-2) to TRBJ2-3, with 11 bases fitting TRBD1. After removal of 4 bases from V and 4 bases from J, the junction contained 4 bases not matched to a gene. This CDR3 has 15 amino acids. Looked up from germline, CDR1 is LGHDT and CDR2 is YNNKEL (reference sequence). CDR3 nucleotide sequence: TGTGCCAGCAGCCGTGGGACAGGGGGTCCAGATACGCAGTATTTT. Encoded protein: CASSRGTGGPDTQYF.

The chain links TRBV10-1 to TRBJ1-5; 8 nucleotides agree with TRBD1. V was pared by 6 bases and J by 0 bases, with 7 bases of the junction left unmatched. This CDR3 region has 16 residues. Germline CDR1 and CDR2: WNHNN and SYGVQD (reference sequence). DNA for the CDR3: TGCGCCAGCAGGGGACAGGAGGGATTTAGCAATCAGCCCCAGCATTTT. Its translation: CASRGQEGFSNQPQHF.